The next 9 T cell receptor beta chains were all read from a single sample in a study of T cells after yellow fever vaccination (dated by TCRdb to about 2019). Receptor libraries were prepared by 5' RACE. Sequencing took place on an Illumina HiSeq 2500. In TCRdb, the public reads were trimmed at Q25 with fastp and aligned with MiXCR, with productive beta chains retained. Each CDR3 protein gets just one entry, which takes the most common genes and DNA from the rows behind it. This sample has over 65,000 distinct CDR3 sequences in its table, and 10% to 15% of those were observed once. Clones ranked in the top ten supply roughly 24% of the sample. The sample's treatment or condition label, decoded: live attenuated yellow fever vaccine strain. The sequences come from CD8+ T cells not binding an NS4B(214-222) dextramer, sorted from PBMCs, collected roughly 20 days after the first yellow fever vaccination. This specimen's cell subset or site label, interpreted: NS4B epitope dextramer-negative CD8 T cells. These TCRs come from a man aged 18 to 30 who received the YFV17D yellow fever vaccine.

This clonotype was recorded a few times. V and J are TRBV7-9 and TRBJ2-3, with D tentatively TRBD2 (6 bases). Trimming took off 8 bases at V and 4 bases at J, with 16 bases between the two ends. This CDR3 region has 14 residues. Germline CDR1 SEHNR, CDR2 FQNEAQ (reference sequence). The CDR3 region has the DNA TGTGCCAGCGGGCCGACTAGTGCCGCAGATACGCAGTATTTT. This codes for CASGPTSAADTQYF.

This clonotype has a handful of counts. This chain connects TRBV4-1 to TRBJ1-1; D is perhaps TRBD1 (6 bases). V shed 4 bases and J shed 4 bases, with 22 bases lying between them. In germline, CDR1 is MGHRA, CDR2 YSYEKL. There are 17 residues in the CDR3. The CDR3 nucleotides are TGCGCCAGCAGCCGGGCTGGGGGGCCGGGTTCGGGCACTGAAGCTTTCTTT. This encodes CASSRAGGPGSGTEAFF.

The table lists this clonotype with a few counts. The V call is TRBV4-2, the J call TRBJ1-4; D is unclear. The CDR3 spans 14 residues. The V end was cut by 5 bases, the J end by 4 bases, with 11 bases between. Germline assignment: CDR1 LGHNA and CDR2 YNFKEQ. The DNA of the CDR3 is TGTGCCAGCAGCGGCACCTGGATTAATGAAAAACTGTTTTTT. Protein sequence: CASSGTWINEKLFF.

V usage is TRBV4-2 and J usage is TRBJ2-3; a weak D match, TRBD2 (5 bases). The V end was cut by 2 bases, the J end by 2 bases, with 14 bases between. The CDR3 consists of 16 residues. Germline CDR1 is LGHNA and CDR2 is YNFKEQ. The chain's CDR3 is CASSQSETGYTDTQYF. The CDR3 DNA is TGTGCCAGCAGCCAAAGTGAAACGGGATACACAGATACGCAGTATTTT.

This clonotype was seen ten or more times. V is TRBV5-1 and J is TRBJ2-1; 10 bases line up with TRBD1. CDR1 is SGHRS, CDR2 YFSETQ, per germline. This CDR3 comprises 14 residues. V shed 5 bases and J 6 bases; nucleotides not matched to a gene: 5. The CDR3 DNA reads as TGCGCCAGCAGTTCCGGGACAGGGGTCAATGAGCAGTTCTTC. It translates to CASSSGTGVNEQFF.

The chain recombines TRBV27 with TRBJ2-7, with 9 positions matching TRBD1. CDR3 length equals 13 residues. The V gene end was trimmed by 6 bases and the J gene end by 3 bases; junction bases not matched to a gene: 3. CDR1 and CDR2 (germline): MNHEY, SMNVEV (reference sequence). The CDR3 region is CASRGGQGYEQYF. In nucleotides, the CDR3 is TGTGCCAGCAGGGGGGGACAGGGCTACGAGCAGTACTTC.

There are a few counts of this clonotype. The gene calls are TRBV21-1 and TRBJ1-1; the DNA was not compared with TRBD1, the D call given in the table. TRBV21-1 is shown as a pseudogene. The CDR3 totals 15 residues. CDR3 coding DNA: TGTGCCAGCAGCGGCCGGGACAGGGGTCCCCATGAAGCTTTCTTT. Amino acid sequence: CASSGRDRGPHEAFF.

This clonotype appeared many times. J is TRBJ1-5 and V is TRBV9; D is possibly TRBD1 (5 bases). V was trimmed by 0 bases and J by 2 bases, leaving 6 bases between them. This CDR3 comprises 14 residues. Germline CDR1 reads SGDLS; CDR2 reads YYNGEE. The CDR3 sequence is CASSVEGGNQPQHF. The CDR3 DNA sequence: TGTGCCAGCAGCGTAGAAGGGGGCAATCAGCCCCAGCATTTT.

The chain recombines TRBV3-1 with TRBJ2-2; D might be TRBD1 (6 bases). The CDR3 has 17 residues. Trimming pared 5 bases from V and 0 bases from J, leaving 16 bases between. Per the germline V gene, CDR1 is LGHDT and CDR2 is YNNKEL (reference sequence). The CDR3 loop reads CASSAWTARANTGELFF. CDR3 DNA: TGTGCCAGCAGCGCTTGGACAGCCAGAGCGAACACCGGGGAGCTGTTTTTT. The whole variable domain, filled in from reference TRBV3-1 and TRBJ2-2, reads DTAVSQTPKYLVTQMGNDKSIKCEQNLGHDTMYWYKQDSKKFLKIMFSYNNKELIINETVPNRFSPKSPDKAHLNLHINSLELGDSAVYFCASSAWTARANTGELFFGEGSRLTVL.